This is a list of T cell receptor beta chains from one sample in a study of T cells after yellow fever vaccination. Each CDR3 protein gets one entry after TCRdb re-called the 5' RACE reads with MiXCR. The sample has about 320,000 distinct CDR3 sequences, around an eighth seen once. This specimen was CD4+ T cells sorted from PBMCs, taken 15 days after the yellow fever booster vaccination. Receptors were obtained from a man aged 18 to 30 who received the YFV17D yellow fever vaccine. CDR3s include the opening cysteine and the closing phenylalanine or tryptophan. A D gene is named only where the DNA matches it firmly. Size is omitted from some rows. Given values are once, few, many or a class for expanded clones.

clone size	D gene	V gene	J gene	CDR3 DNA	CDR3 protein
-	TRBD1	TRBV12-3/TRBV12-4	TRBJ1-2	TGTGCCAGCACCTTTGACAGGGACTATGGCTACACCTTC	CASTFDRDYGYTF
-	-	TRBV18	TRBJ1-4	TGTGCCAGCTCACGGGGCCAGCTTGGCGAAAAACTGTTTTTT	CASSRGQLGEKLFF
-	-	TRBV7-3	TRBJ2-1	TGTGCCAGCAGCTTAACGTCCGACAGGTGGAATGAGCAGTTCTTC	CASSLTSDRWNEQFF
many	TRBD1	TRBV9	TRBJ2-6	TGTGCCAGCAGCGTAGTAGCAGGGGGCGGCTTTGGGGCCAACGTCCTGACTTTC	CASSVVAGGGFGANVLTF
-	-	TRBV9	TRBJ2-3	TGTGCCAGCAGCGTAAGATCTCAATACACAGATACGCAGTATTTT	CASSVRSQYTDTQYF
-	-	TRBV12-3/TRBV12-4	TRBJ1-5	TGTGCCAGCTCCGGGGGGATGGTTTGGGAGAATCAGCCCCAGCATTTT	CASSGGMVWENQPQHF
many	-	TRBV4-3	TRBJ1-1	TGCGCCAGCAGCCAAGGGTCCAGAATGAGCACTGAAGCTTTCTTT	CASSQGSRMSTEAFF
many	-	TRBV7-3	TRBJ2-1	TGTGCCAGCAGCAAACAGGGTGGTAGGAACAATGAGCAGTTCTTC	CASSKQGGRNNEQFF
-	-	TRBV29-1	TRBJ1-1	TGCAGCGTTGAAGGAAGAGTGGGGGAAGCTTTCTTT	CSVEGRVGEAFF
few	-	TRBV7-2	TRBJ1-1	TGTGCCAGCAGCTCCCGGGGCGGCCTGGGAGCTTTCTTT	CASSSRGGLGAFF
many	-	TRBV11-2	TRBJ1-1	TGTGCCAGCAGGAAAGGGTCGAACACTGAAGCTTTCTTT	CASRKGSNTEAFF
-	-	TRBV5-4	TRBJ1-2	TGTGCCAGCAGCGGCGATTACATCGGCTACACCTTC	CASSGDYIGYTF
-	-	TRBV20-1	TRBJ1-2	TGCAGTGCTAGAGAAACGACACGGATTAGCTATGGCTACACCTTC	CSARETTRISYGYTF
-	-	TRBV2	TRBJ1-2	TGTGCCAGCAGCGGACAGACGGGCTATGGCTACACCTTC	CASSGQTGYGYTF
few	-	TRBV20-1	TRBJ2-3	TGCAGTGCCCTTCTGGGGGGGGCCTTCGCAGATACGCAGTATTTT	CSALLGGAFADTQYF
once	TRBD2	TRBV5-1	TRBJ2-1	TGCGCCAGCAGCCAAACTAGCGGGGGGAAGCTTAATGAGCAGTTCTTC	CASSQTSGGKLNEQFF
many	-	TRBV12-3/TRBV12-4	TRBJ2-1	TGTGCCAGCAGTGCAACAGGGCTCAATGAGCAGTTCTTC	CASSATGLNEQFF
-	TRBD1	TRBV4-3	TRBJ2-2	TGCGCCAGCAGCCAAGTCGGGACAGGGGCCGGGGAGCTGTTTTTT	CASSQVGTGAGELFF
many	-	TRBV12-3/TRBV12-4	TRBJ2-5	TGTGCCAGCAGTTTCGGGGGGCCCAGGGAGACCCAGTACTTC	CASSFGGPRETQYF
few	-	TRBV12-3/TRBV12-4	TRBJ1-6	TGTGCCTTGACCGGGCCTCTGGCGGGCTCCTATAATTCACCCCTCCACTTT	CALTGPLAGSYNSPLHF
-	-	TRBV20-1	TRBJ2-3	TGCAGTGCTAGCGGGGGAATTTCTAGCACAGATACGCAGTATTTT	CSASGGISSTDTQYF
-	-	TRBV6-5	TRBJ1-5	TGTGCCAGCAGTTACTCGAAAACAGCCCTTCAGCCCCAGCATTTT	CASSYSKTALQPQHF
many	-	TRBV19	TRBJ1-5	TGTGCCACCACCCCCGGCAATCAGCCCCAGCATTTT	CATTPGNQPQHF
few	-	TRBV10-3	TRBJ1-5	TGTGCCATCAGTGAGCAGGGTCAGCCCCAGCATTTT	CAISEQGQPQHF
many	TRBD1	TRBV7-2	TRBJ2-5	TGTGCCAGCAGCTTAGCGGGGACAGGGAAAGAGACCCAGTACTTC	CASSLAGTGKETQYF
-	-	TRBV7-2	TRBJ1-1	TGTGCCAGCAGGTTAATGGGGACTGAAGCTTTCTTT	CASRLMGTEAFF